The clone carrying this T cell receptor (beta chain) was picked up a small number of times. Data came from immunoSEQ multiplex PCR; TCRdb stores just in-frame clones and leaves some out. The sample consists of about 180,000 clones, about 86% of them appearing once. Per germline, CDR1 SGHRS and CDR2 YFSETQ. The junction had 9 bases not matched to a gene; V was cut back by 6 bases and J by 2 bases. This CDR3 region has 15 residues. The sample belongs to a study of blood T cell repertoires in COVID-19. The sample was peripheral blood. The receptor comes from a man in his fifties with active or convalescent COVID-19. The chain joins TRBV5-1 to TRBJ2-3; 7 bases are shared with TRBD1. The CDR3 here is CASIVGTGATDTQYF. As DNA, the CDR3 is TGCGCCAGCATAGTAGGCACAGGGGCCACAGATACGCAGTATTTT.